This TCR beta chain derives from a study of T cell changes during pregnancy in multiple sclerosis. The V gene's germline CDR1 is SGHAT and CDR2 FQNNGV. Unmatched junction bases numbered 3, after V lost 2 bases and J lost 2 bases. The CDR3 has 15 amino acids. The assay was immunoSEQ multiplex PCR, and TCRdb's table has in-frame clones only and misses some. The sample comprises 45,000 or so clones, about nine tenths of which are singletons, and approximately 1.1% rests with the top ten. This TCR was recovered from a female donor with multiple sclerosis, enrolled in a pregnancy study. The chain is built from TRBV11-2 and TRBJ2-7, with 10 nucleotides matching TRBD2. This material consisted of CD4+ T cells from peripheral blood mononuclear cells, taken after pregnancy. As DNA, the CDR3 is TGTGCCAGCAGCTTATACCTAGCGGGAGCCTACGAGCAGTACTTC. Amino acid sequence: CASSLYLAGAYEQYF.